The clone carrying this T cell receptor (beta chain) appeared many times. Its specificity is unknown. Using its own MiXCR run on the PCR reads, TCRdb lists one record per CDR3 protein. Of around 30,000 distinct CDR3 sequences listed, roughly 52% are singletons. This record comes from a study of esophageal squamous cell carcinoma under preoperative chemotherapy. Study-wide context: Samples included peripheral blood T cells as well as tumor-infiltrating lymphocytes. Study-level results: Post-treatment tumor-infiltrating lymphocytes appeared partly derived from peripheral T cells migrating into the tumor. Peripheral T cells showed a significant TCR diversity increase after chemotherapy, unlike tumor-infiltrating lymphocytes. Clonal contraction, more than amplification, hit abundant clones after paclitaxel-nedaplatin.

Time point indicated: after preoperative PTX-NDP chemotherapy. Trimming pared 3 bases from V and 3 bases from J, leaving 8 bases between. The CDR3 runs to 14 residues. Germline CDR1 reads MNHEY; CDR2 reads SMNVEV (reference sequence). V and J are TRBV27 and TRBJ2-2; tentative D call: TRBD2 (6 bases). Collection of the sample occurred from a patient given preoperative chemotherapy. This clonotype was obtained from a human donor with esophageal squamous cell carcinoma. The donor label of this sample is uncertain. The CDR3 DNA is TGTGCCAGCAGTTTTTCTAGCGACACCGGGGAGCTGTTTTTT. It specifies CASSFSSDTGELFF.